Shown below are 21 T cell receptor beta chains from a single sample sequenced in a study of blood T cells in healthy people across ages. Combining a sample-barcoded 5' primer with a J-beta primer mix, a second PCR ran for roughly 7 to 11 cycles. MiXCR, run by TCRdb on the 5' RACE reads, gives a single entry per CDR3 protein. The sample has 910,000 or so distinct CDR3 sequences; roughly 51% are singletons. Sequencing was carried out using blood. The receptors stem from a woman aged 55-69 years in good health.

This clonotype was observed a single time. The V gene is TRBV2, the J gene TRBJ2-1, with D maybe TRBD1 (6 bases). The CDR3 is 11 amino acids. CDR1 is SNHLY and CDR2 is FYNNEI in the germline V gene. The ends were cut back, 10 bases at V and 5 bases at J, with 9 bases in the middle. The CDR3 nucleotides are TGTGCCACACAGGGAAACAATGAGCAGTTCTTC. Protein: CATQGNNEQFF.

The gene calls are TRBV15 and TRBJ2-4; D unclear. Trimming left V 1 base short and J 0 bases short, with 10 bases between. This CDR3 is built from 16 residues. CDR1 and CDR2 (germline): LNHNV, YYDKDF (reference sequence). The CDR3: CATSRGESLAKNIQYF. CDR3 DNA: TGTGCCACCAGCAGAGGCGAATCCCTAGCCAAAAACATTCAGTACTTC.

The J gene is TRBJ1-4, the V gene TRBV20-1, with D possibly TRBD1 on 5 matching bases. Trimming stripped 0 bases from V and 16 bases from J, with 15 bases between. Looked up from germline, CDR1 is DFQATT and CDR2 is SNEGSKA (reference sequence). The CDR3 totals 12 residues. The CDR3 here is CSARDPVGPEFF. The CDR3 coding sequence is TGCAGTGCTAGAGACCCGGTGGGGCCCGAGTTTTTT.

The CDR3 spells CARPLWVGTEAFF. For the CDR3, the DNA is TGTGCCAGACCCCTGTGGGTCGGCACTGAAGCTTTCTTT. The rearrangement joins TRBV21-1 to TRBJ1-1; the table's D call, TRBD1, has no DNA check behind it. TRBV21-1 is a recognized pseudogene. The CDR3 totals 13 residues.

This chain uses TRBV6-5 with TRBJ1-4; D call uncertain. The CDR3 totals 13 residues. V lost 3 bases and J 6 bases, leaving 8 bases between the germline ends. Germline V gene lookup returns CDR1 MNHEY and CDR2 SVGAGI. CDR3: CASSYTADEKLFF. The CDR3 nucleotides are TGTGCCAGCAGTTATACGGCAGATGAAAAACTGTTTTTT.

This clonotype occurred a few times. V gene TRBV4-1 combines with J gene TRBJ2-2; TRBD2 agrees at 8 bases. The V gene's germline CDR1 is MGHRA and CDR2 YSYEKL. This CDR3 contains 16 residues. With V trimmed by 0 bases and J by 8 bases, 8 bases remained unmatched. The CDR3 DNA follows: TGCGCCAGCAGCCAAGAAGCGGGAGTAGTGTGGGGGGAGCTGTTTTTT. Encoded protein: CASSQEAGVVWGELFF.

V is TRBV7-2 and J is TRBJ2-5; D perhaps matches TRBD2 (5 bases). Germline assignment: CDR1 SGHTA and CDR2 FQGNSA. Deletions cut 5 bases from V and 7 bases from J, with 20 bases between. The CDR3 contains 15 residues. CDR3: CASSQSGVERTTQYF. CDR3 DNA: TGTGCCAGCAGCCAGAGCGGAGTGGAGAGAACGACCCAGTACTTC.

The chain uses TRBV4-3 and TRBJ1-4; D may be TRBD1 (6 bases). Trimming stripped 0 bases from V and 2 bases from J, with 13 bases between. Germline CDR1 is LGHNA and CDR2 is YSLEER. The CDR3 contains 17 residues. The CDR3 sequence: CASSQDRGRSTNEKLFF. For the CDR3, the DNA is TGCGCCAGCAGCCAAGACAGGGGAAGGTCTACTAATGAAAAACTGTTTTTT.

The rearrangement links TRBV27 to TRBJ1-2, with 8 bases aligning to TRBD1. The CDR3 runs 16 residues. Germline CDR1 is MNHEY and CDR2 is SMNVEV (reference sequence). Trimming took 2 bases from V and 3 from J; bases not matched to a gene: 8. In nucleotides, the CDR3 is TGTGCCAGCAGTTTAAGGGGGACAGGAGGATACTATGGCTACACCTTC. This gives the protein CASSLRGTGGYYGYTF.

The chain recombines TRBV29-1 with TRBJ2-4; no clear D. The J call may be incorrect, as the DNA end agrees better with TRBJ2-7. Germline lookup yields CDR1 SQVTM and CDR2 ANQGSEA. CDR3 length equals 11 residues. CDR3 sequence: CSVVTSYEQYF. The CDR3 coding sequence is TGCAGCGTTGTGACAAGCTACGAGCAGTACTTC.

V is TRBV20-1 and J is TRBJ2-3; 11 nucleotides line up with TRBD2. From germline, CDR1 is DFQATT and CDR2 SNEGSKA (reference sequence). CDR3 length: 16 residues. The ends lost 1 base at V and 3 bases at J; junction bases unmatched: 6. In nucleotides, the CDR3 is TGCAGTGCTAGAGTTACGTCTAGCGGGAGGACAGATACGCAGTATTTT. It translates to CSARVTSSGRTDTQYF.

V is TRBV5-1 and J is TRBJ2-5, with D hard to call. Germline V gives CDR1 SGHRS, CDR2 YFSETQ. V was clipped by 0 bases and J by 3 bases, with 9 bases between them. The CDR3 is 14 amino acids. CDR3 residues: CASSLDSPEETQYF. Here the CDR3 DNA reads TGCGCCAGCAGCTTGGATTCACCCGAAGAGACCCAGTACTTC.

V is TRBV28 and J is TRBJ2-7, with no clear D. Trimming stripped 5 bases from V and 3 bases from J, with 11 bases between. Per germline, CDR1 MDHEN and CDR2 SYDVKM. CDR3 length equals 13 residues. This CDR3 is CASSPGPNYEQYF. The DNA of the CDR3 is TGTGCCAGCAGTCCCGGGCCAAACTACGAGCAGTACTTC. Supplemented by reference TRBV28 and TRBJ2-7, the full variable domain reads DVKVTQSSRYLVKRTGEKVFLECVQDMDHENMFWYRQDPGLGLRLIYFSYDVKMKEKGDIPEGYSVSREKKERFSLILESASTNQTSMYLCASSPGPNYEQYFGPGTRLTVT.

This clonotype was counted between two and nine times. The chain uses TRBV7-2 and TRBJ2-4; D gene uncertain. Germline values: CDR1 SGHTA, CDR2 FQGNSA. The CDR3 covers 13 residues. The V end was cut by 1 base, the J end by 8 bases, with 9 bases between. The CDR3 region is CASSLGLSDIQYF. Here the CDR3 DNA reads TGTGCCAGCAGCTTAGGTCTAAGTGACATTCAGTACTTC.

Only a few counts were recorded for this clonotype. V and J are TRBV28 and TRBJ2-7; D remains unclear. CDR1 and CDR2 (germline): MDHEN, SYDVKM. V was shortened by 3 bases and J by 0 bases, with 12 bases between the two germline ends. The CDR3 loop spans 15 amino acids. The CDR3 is CASSFSASASYEQYF. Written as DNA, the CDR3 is TGTGCCAGCAGTTTTTCCGCCAGCGCCTCCTACGAGCAGTACTTC.

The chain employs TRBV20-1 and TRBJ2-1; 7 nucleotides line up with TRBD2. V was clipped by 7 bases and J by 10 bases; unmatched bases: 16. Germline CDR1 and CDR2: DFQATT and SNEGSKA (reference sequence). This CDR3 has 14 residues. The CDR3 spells CSVKRAGLAYEQFF. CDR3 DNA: TGCAGTGTCAAAAGAGCGGGATTGGCCTACGAGCAGTTCTTC.

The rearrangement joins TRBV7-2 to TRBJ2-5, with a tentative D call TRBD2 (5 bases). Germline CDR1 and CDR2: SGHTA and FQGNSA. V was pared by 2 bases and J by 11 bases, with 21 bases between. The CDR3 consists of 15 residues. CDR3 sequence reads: CASSLMRANWNEQYF. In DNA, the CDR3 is TGTGCCAGCAGCTTAATGAGGGCCAATTGGAATGAGCAGTACTTC.

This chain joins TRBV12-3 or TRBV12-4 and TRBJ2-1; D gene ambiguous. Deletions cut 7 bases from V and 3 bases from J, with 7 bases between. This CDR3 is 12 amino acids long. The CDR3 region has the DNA TGTGCCAGCACCCGGTACTACAATGAGCAGTTCTTC. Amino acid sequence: CASTRYYNEQFF.

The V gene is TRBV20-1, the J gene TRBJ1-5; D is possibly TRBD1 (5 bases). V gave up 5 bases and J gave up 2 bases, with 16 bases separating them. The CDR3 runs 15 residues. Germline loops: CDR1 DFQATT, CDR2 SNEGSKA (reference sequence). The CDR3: CSARFPGIGNQPQHF. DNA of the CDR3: TGCAGTGCTCGATTCCCAGGGATCGGCAATCAGCCCCAGCATTTT.

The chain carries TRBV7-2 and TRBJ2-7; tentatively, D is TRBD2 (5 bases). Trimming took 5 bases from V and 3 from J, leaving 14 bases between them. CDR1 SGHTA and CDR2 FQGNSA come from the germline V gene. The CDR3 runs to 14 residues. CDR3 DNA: TGTGCCAGCAGCCCCTGGGCGGGTCACTACGAGCAGTACTTC. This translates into CASSPWAGHYEQYF. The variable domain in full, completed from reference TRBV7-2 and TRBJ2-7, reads GAGVSQSPSNKVTEKGKDVELRCDPISGHTALYWYRQSLGQGLEFLIYFQGNSAPDKSGLPSDRFSAERTGGSVSTLTIQRTQQEDSAVYLCASSPWAGHYEQYFGPGTRLTVT.

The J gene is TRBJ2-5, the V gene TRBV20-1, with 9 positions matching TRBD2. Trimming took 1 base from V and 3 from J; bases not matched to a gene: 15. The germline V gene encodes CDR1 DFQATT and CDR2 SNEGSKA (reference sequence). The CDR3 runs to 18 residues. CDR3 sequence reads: CSARVWGLAGLLEETQYF. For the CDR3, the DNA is TGCAGTGCTAGAGTTTGGGGGCTAGCGGGATTGTTGGAAGAGACCCAGTACTTC.